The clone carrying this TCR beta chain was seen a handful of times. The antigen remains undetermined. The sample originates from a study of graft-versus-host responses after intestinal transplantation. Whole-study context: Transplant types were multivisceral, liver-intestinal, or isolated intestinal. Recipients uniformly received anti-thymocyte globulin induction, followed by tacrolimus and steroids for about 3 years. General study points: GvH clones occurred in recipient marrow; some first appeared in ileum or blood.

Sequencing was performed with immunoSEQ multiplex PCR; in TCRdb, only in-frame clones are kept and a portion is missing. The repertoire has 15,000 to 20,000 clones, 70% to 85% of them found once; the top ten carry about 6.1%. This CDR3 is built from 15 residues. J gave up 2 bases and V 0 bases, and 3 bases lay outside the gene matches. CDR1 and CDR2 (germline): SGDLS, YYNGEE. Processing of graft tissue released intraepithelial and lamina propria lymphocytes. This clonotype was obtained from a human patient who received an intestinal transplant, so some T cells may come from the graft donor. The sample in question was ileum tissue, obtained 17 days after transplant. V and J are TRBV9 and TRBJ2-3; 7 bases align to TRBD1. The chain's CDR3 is CASSVDGQDTDTQYF. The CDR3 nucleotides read TGTGCCAGCAGCGTAGATGGACAGGACACAGATACGCAGTATTTT.